The entry below describes one TCR beta chain. This clone occurred a few times. Its cognate antigen has yet to be identified. No base-level quality is on record; no much larger clone is a single base apart. This entry is derived from a study of blood T cell repertoires in COVID-19 (dated by TCRdb to 2020 to 2022). Study-level background: The collaborator samples originated in the United States, Italy and Spain and spanned the acute and convalescent phases of COVID-19. The prospective study material was composed of cDNA or gDNA derived from T cells, B-cell-depleted T cells, or PBMCs. The dataset comprised deeply sampled blood TCRbeta repertoires from subjects exposed to, actively infected with, or recovered from COVID-19. A freely available public database, intended as a resource for researchers studying the immune response to SARS-CoV-2, is where the repertoires were released. Samples came from the ongoing ImmuneRACE study (first 160 participants) plus 1,254 subjects from 6 global collaborators. The sample metadata nearly always contained a de-identified subject ID, COVID-19 status, age in years and sex. Where available, HLA class I and class II types were obtained from metadata supplied by the sample provider rather than from assay-based typing. Overall study results and their limits: Clinical and demographic metadata were provided uncurated, with the amount varying by source and participant.

TCRbeta CDR3 regions were amplified from genomic DNA using the immunoSEQ Assay, a bias-controlled multiplex PCR. The original pipeline was this. Within the assay, amplification of reference gene primers was used to estimate how many nucleated cells each sample contained. To quantify the absolute abundance of each unique TCRbeta CDR3 rearrangement, sequence reads were collapsed and filtered. Productive Simpson clonality was computed per sample as the square root of Simpson's diversity index over productive rearrangements. TCRdb obtained this table from immuneACCESS and retained in-frame rearrangements with V and J assigned. These tables miss some clones; where compared with another copy, unresolved V genes account for less than half of the shortfall, and the remainder is unexplained. V and J calls plus clone size are reproduced from that table; the DNA served to infer D and trimming. This sample gives a few hundred thousand clones in total; 80% to 85% of them show up just once. The leading ten clones occupy around 6.5% of the sample.

Participants in the prospective study were enrolled through a virtual design, were aged roughly 18 to 100 years, and lived in roughly 24 United States geographic areas. Cohort assignment in the prospective study relied on participant-reported clinical history from a screening survey and a study questionnaire. Recovered participants in ImmuneRACE Cohort 3 were defined by two consecutive negative NP/OP PCR tests, clearance by a healthcare professional, or resolution of symptoms. Each participant in the prospective study had whole blood, serum and a nasopharyngeal or oropharyngeal swab collected by mobile phlebotomists. Participants in the prospective study had the option to provide additional blood draws and questionnaires over a roughly 2-month period. Before DNA extraction, prospective study blood samples were shipped either frozen or at room temperature. CDR1 and CDR2 are drawn from the germline V gene (reference sequence): MNHEY, SMNVEV. The CDR3 runs 13 amino acids, cysteine and phenylalanine included. Of the read, only the CDR3 DNA is kept; its 39 bases are in frame from base 1. V and J are truncated by 4 bases and 4 bases respectively, leaving an intervening sequence of 5 bases.

The TCR comes from a woman aged 40 to 50 who had recovered from COVID-19. The V and J genes are TRBV27 and TRBJ1-6; no D gene call is confident. The source material was PBMCs or T cells enriched from blood (not recorded which). The CDR3 region has the sequence CASSYRYNSPLHF. The nucleotide sequence is TGTGCCAGCAGTTACAGATATAATTCACCCCTCCACTTT.